One T cell receptor (beta chain) is described in this entry. The data were taken from a study of identical twins. TCRdb re-called the 5' RACE reads through MiXCR, storing one row per CDR3 protein. The table has more than 650,000 distinct CDR3 sequences, roughly 6% seen once; the top ten hold 1.5% to 2%. The germline V gene has CDR1 SQVTM and CDR2 ANQGSEA. The CDR3 sequence is 16 residues long. V was trimmed by 2 bases and J by 4 bases, leaving 17 bases between them. V is TRBV29-1 and J is TRBJ2-2, with D maybe TRBD1 (7 bases). Sequenced sample: naive T cells sorted from blood. The sequence derives from a man in his late teens or twenties in good health. CDR3 nucleotides: TGCAGCGTTGAACGGAGGGGACAGCTAGCCACCGGGGAGCTGTTTTTT. It codes for CSVERRGQLATGELFF.